The present T cell receptor (beta chain) was sequenced within a study of cytomegalovirus exposure and HLA in healthy donors. The study ran its PCR with 60 Vbeta and 13 Jbeta primers. Only in-frame clones appear in the TCRdb table, and some are missing; sequencing was by immunoSEQ multiplex PCR. In the table there are around 150,000 clones, 82% of which are singletons. Study results and limitations: Accurate prediction of most subjects' HLA-A and HLA-B alleles from TCR beta sequences was reported. Sequencing likely caused a cluster of highly shared sequence variants. Later analysis suggested links between common viral pathogens and several top significant clusters.

Of note for this clone: What it binds is unknown.

The CDR3 extends over 14 amino acids. Germline CDR1 SGHKS, CDR2 YYEKEE (reference sequence). V shed 1 base and J shed 0 bases, with 7 bases lying between them. The receptor was isolated from a man aged 30-40 years in good health and CMV-seropositive. This chain links TRBV5-5 with TRBJ1-2; D gene unclear. What was sequenced was PBMCs. The CDR3 DNA reads as TGTGCCAGCAGCTTGACGGGAACTAACTATGGCTACACCTTC. Encoded protein: CASSLTGTNYGYTF.